This is a list of T cell receptor beta chains from one sample in a study of blood T cells in healthy people across ages. TCRdb recomputed calls from the 5' RACE reads with MiXCR, one row per CDR3 protein. The repertoire holds approximately 1.5 million distinct CDR3 sequences, with around 40% as singletons. The sequenced material came from blood. The source of these receptors is a woman between 18 and 29 years old in good health. Both conserved end residues are part of each CDR3. D genes are given only for firm matches. Clone size, where shown, is once, few, many, or a class for clones that have expanded.

>TRBJ2-1|TRBD2|TRBV3-1|-
TGTGCCAGCAGCCAACGGGGGGGCCTGTGGAATGAGCAGTTCTTC
CASSQRGGLWNEQFF
>TRBJ2-5|-|TRBV12-5|few
TGTGCTAGTGGCCTAGAAACAGGGACCCGAAAAGAGACCCAGTACTTC
CASGLETGTRKETQYF
>TRBJ2-2|-|TRBV10-1|-
TGCGCCAGCAGTGACGGACAAGGGGACGGGGAGCTGTTTTTT
CASSDGQGDGELFF
>TRBJ1-1|-|TRBV7-2|-
TGTGCCAGCAGCTTACGGGGGCCTACGAACACTGAAGCTTTCTTT
CASSLRGPTNTEAFF
>TRBJ2-2|TRBD1|TRBV25-1|-
TGTGCCAGCAAATCGGGACAGGGATACACCGGGGAGCTGTTTTTT
CASKSGQGYTGELFF
>TRBJ1-2|-|TRBV10-3|-
TGTGCCATCAGATTATCAGGAGGGGCGTACTATGGCTACACCTTC
CAIRLSGGAYYGYTF
>TRBJ2-1|TRBD1|TRBV27|few
TGTGCCAGCAGTTGGGACAGGGCCTACAATGAGCAGTTCTTC
CASSWDRAYNEQFF
>TRBJ2-1|-|TRBV2|many
TGTGCCAGCACGGGGCTAGCCTCCTACAATGAGCAGTTCTTC
CASTGLASYNEQFF
>TRBJ1-1|-|TRBV7-9|-
TGTGCCAGCAGTCTAGGGTATCCTGAAGCTTTCTTT
CASSLGYPEAFF
>TRBJ2-1|-|TRBV7-2|few
TGTGCCAGCAGCTCCACTGTATACAATGAGCAGTTCTTC
CASSSTVYNEQFF
>TRBJ2-7|-|TRBV6-6|-
TGTGCCAGCACAAACCCGACAGGCGGAATTGTCCACGAGCAGTACTTC
CASTNPTGGIVHEQYF
>TRBJ2-7|TRBD1|TRBV4-3|-
TGCGCCAGCAGCCGTCACCCCGGGACAGGGAACCACGAGCAGTACTTC
CASSRHPGTGNHEQYF
>TRBJ1-2|TRBD1|TRBV18|few
TGTGCCAGCTCATCTACAGGGGGATTTAACTATGGCTACACCTTC
CASSSTGGFNYGYTF
>TRBJ2-7|-|TRBV7-2|-
TGTGCCAGCAGCTTATTTGGACTTAGCTCCTACGAGCAGTACTTC
CASSLFGLSSYEQYF
>TRBJ1-2|-|TRBV6-1|few
TGTGCCAGCAGTGACTACGTATCCTATGGCTACACCTTC
CASSDYVSYGYTF
>TRBJ1-1|-|TRBV7-7|-
TGTGCTAGCAGCTTCGGCAGGGGCCCTACTGGGACTGAAGCTTTCTTT
CASSFGRGPTGTEAFF
>TRBJ1-2|-|TRBV6-5|-
TGTGCCAGCAGGACTCGCGGGGACTGGGGCTACACCTTC
CASRTRGDWGYTF
>TRBJ2-1|TRBD2|TRBV6-2/TRBV6-3|few
TGTGCCAGCAGTCCCACGGGAGGGATTGAGCAGTTCTTC
CASSPTGGIEQFF
>TRBJ2-7|TRBD2|TRBV5-1|few
TGCGCCAGCAGCGGGACTAGCGGGAGTGCTTACGAGCAGTACTTC
CASSGTSGSAYEQYF
>TRBJ2-1|-|TRBV20-1|-
TGCAGTGCTAGAGACGGGTACGGGGAGACCCAGTTCTTC
CSARDGYGETQFF
>TRBJ1-2|-|TRBV10-3|few
TGTGCCACTCGGGGGACGAACTATGGCTACACCTTC
CATRGTNYGYTF
>TRBJ1-4|-|TRBV20-1|-
TGCAGTGCCTCGGACAGTGTCTCCGTTCGAGAAAAACTGTTTTTT
CSASDSVSVREKLFF
>TRBJ1-4|-|TRBV24-1|few
TGTGCCACCAGTGAAGGTGCGGGCGAAAAACTGTTTTTT
CATSEGAGEKLFF
>TRBJ2-1|TRBD1|TRBV13|few
TGTGCCAGCAGTTATAGCCTCGGGTGGACAGGCTCCTACAATGAGCAGTTCTTC
CASSYSLGWTGSYNEQFF
>TRBJ2-1|-|TRBV6-2/TRBV6-3|-
TGTGCCAGCAGTTACAGATCCGGAACCTACAATGAGCAGTTCTTC
CASSYRSGTYNEQFF
>TRBJ1-2|TRBD1|TRBV20-1|few
TGCAGTGCTCCTCGACCGGGACAGGGCTATGGCTACACCTTC
CSAPRPGQGYGYTF
>TRBJ2-5|TRBD2|TRBV3-1|-
TGTGCCAGCAGCCAAGTGTCGTCGGGGGGGTACCAAGAGACCCAGTACTTC
CASSQVSSGGYQETQYF
>TRBJ1-2|-|TRBV7-8|-
TGTGCCAGCAGCCCCTTTCTTCCGGGGAACTATGGCTACACCTTC
CASSPFLPGNYGYTF
>TRBJ1-2|-|TRBV20-1|-
TGCAGTGCTAGAGCAAACTATGGCTGCACCTTC
CSARANYGCTF
>TRBJ2-1|-|TRBV20-1|many
TGCAGTGCTAGAGATATTGGGGATGAGCAGTTCTTC
CSARDIGDEQFF
>TRBJ2-3|TRBD2|TRBV4-3|few
TGCGCCAGCAGCCATGGCGGGACTAGAGGGCAGGGTACGCAGTATTTT
CASSHGGTRGQGTQYF
>TRBJ1-6|-|TRBV12-5|-
TGTGCTAGTGCCCTCGACAGCGGGATTTCACCCCTCCACTTT
CASALDSGISPLHF
>TRBJ2-3|-|TRBV9|few
TGTGCCAGCAGCGTAGGCCCCGGGGGGCAGGGGAGCACAGATACGCAGTATTTT
CASSVGPGGQGSTDTQYF
>TRBJ2-5|TRBD2|TRBV12-3/TRBV12-4|-
TGTGCCAGCAGTCAGATCGGAGCGGGAAGGGGTGAAGAGACCCAGTACTTC
CASSQIGAGRGEETQYF
>TRBJ2-1|TRBD2|TRBV5-1|few
TGCGCCAGCAGCTCAATTATAACCCGGGACTATTACAATGAGCAGTTCTTC
CASSSIITRDYYNEQFF
>TRBJ1-1|-|TRBV5-1|once
TGCGCCAGCAGCATGACCGGGACAATGTCAGGCACTGAAGCTTTCTTT
CASSMTGTMSGTEAFF
>TRBJ2-5|TRBD2|TRBV2|-
TGTACCAGCAGACTAGCGGGGACTCAAGAGACCCAGTACTTC
CTSRLAGTQETQYF
>TRBJ2-5|-|TRBV28|many
TGTGCCAGCAGTTTCGGTGGAGGGGGCCAAGAGACCCAGTACTTC
CASSFGGGGQETQYF
>TRBJ2-1|TRBD2|TRBV5-1|-
TGCGCCAGCCAGGAGACTAGCGTCTTCTACAATGAGCAGTTCTTC
CASQETSVFYNEQFF
>TRBJ1-2|TRBD1|TRBV9|-
TGTGCCAGCAGCACCGGGACAGGGTTCCTCTACACCTTC
CASSTGTGFLYTF
>TRBJ1-5|TRBD1|TRBV13|-
TGTGCCAGCAGCTACACAGGGGGCGGAACTCCCAATCAGCCCCAGCATTTT
CASSYTGGGTPNQPQHF
>TRBJ2-5|TRBD1|TRBV7-2|-
TGTGCCAGCAGCTTTCCGCACAGGGGGGAGACCCAGTACTTC
CASSFPHRGETQYF
>TRBJ1-4|TRBD1|TRBV29-1|few
TGCAGCGTTGATTTTGGGACAGGCGATGAAAAACTGTTTTTT
CSVDFGTGDEKLFF
>TRBJ1-6|-|TRBV4-3|-
TGCGCCAGCAGCCCCCGCACACATAATTCACCCCTCCACTTT
CASSPRTHNSPLHF
>TRBJ2-1|TRBD2|TRBV12-3/TRBV12-4|-
TGTGCCAGCAGGTCTCGACTAGCGGGAGGATTTAATGAGCAGTTCTTC
CASRSRLAGGFNEQFF
>TRBJ1-1|-|TRBV29-1|few
TGCAGCGTTGAAAGTAGGTTGGGGGCGAACGAAGCTTTCTTT
CSVESRLGANEAFF
>TRBJ1-2|TRBD1|TRBV7-7|-
TGTGCTAGCAGTGTGCGGACAGGGTTGAACTATGGCTACACCTTC
CASSVRTGLNYGYTF
>TRBJ2-2|-|TRBV10-3|-
TGTGCCATCAGTGAGCGTGTAGGGGGGCGAACCGGGGAGCTGTTTTTT
CAISERVGGRTGELFF
>TRBJ2-3|TRBD1|TRBV27|-
TGTGCCAGCAGTGTTGGACAGGGGTACGATACGCAGTATTTT
CASSVGQGYDTQYF
>TRBJ2-7|-|TRBV7-2|-
TGTGCCAGCAGCTTAGACGCCGGGGATATTTACAATGAGCAGTACTTC
CASSLDAGDIYNEQYF
>TRBJ2-1|TRBD1|TRBV18|-
TGTGCCAGCTCACCGGGACAGGGGGCCAACAATGAGCAGTTCTTC
CASSPGQGANNEQFF
>TRBJ2-5|TRBD2|TRBV7-2|-
TGTGCCAGCAGCTCCGAGACGGGGGGTAAAGAGACCCAGTACTTC
CASSSETGGKETQYF